One sample yielded the 9 T cell receptor beta chains listed below, sequenced in a study of shared clonotypes between healthy human individuals. Method: immunoSEQ multiplex PCR; TCRdb's copy keeps in-frame clones and lacks some. This table has approximately 2.4 million clones, nearly 97% appearing once. The source material was naive CD4+ T cells sorted from blood. Sample subset: CD45RA+ positively selected. These receptors came from a man younger than 30 in good health.

The CDR3 loop reads CASTLLRGHGELFF. CDR3 bases: TGTGCCAGCACCCTCCTGCGGGGTCACGGGGAGCTGTTTTTT. The V call is TRBV6-1, the J call TRBJ2-2, with a possible D match to TRBD2 (6 bases). The germline V gene encodes CDR1 MNHNS and CDR2 SASEGT. Trimming removed 7 bases from V and 7 bases from J, with 16 bases in between. The CDR3 covers 14 residues.

The V call is TRBV6-1, the J call TRBJ2-7, with TRBD1 matching 9 bases. V dropped 2 bases and J dropped 3; count of bases not matched to a gene: 11. In germline, CDR1 is MNHNS, CDR2 SASEGT. The CDR3 spans 17 residues. The CDR3 protein is CASSETISGTGNYEQYF. CDR3 sequence (DNA): TGTGCCAGCAGTGAAACGATCTCCGGGACAGGGAACTACGAGCAGTACTTC.

This chain joins TRBV5-1 and TRBJ1-3, with D hard to call. Trimming stripped 1 base from V and 0 bases from J, with 11 bases between. Germline assignment: CDR1 SGHRS and CDR2 YFSETQ. The CDR3 length is 16 residues. The CDR3 spells CASSLMGSDSGNTIYF. CDR3 nucleotides: TGCGCCAGCAGCTTGATGGGGTCCGACTCTGGAAACACCATATATTTT.

The table lists this clone with a count of one. J is TRBJ1-2 and V is TRBV7-6; D gene unclear. Germline assignment: CDR1 SGHVS and CDR2 FNYEAQ. The CDR3 covers 13 residues. The V and J ends lost 11 bases and 5 bases respectively, with 18 bases between them. The CDR3 DNA follows: TGTGCCCGATACGGGCAGGACTTTTATGGCTACACCTTC. This encodes CARYGQDFYGYTF.

This sequence joins TRBV7-2 and TRBJ1-1, with D unclear. Germline V gene lookup returns CDR1 SGHTA and CDR2 FQGNSA. Deletions cut 5 bases from V and 0 bases from J, with 13 bases between. This CDR3 spans 15 amino acids. As DNA, the CDR3 is TGTGCCAGCAGCGTCAGACGAGGTGTGAACACTGAAGCTTTCTTT. It translates to CASSVRRGVNTEAFF.

The rearrangement joins TRBV4-1 to TRBJ2-1, with D perhaps matching TRBD2 (6 bases). There are 13 residues in the CDR3. V was clipped by 3 bases and J by 10 bases, with 13 bases between them. CDR1 MGHRA and CDR2 YSYEKL come from the germline V gene. The CDR3 is CASSQGGAREQFF. The CDR3 coding sequence is TGCGCCAGCAGCCAGGGCGGGGCCAGGGAGCAGTTCTTC.

The chain couples TRBV9 to TRBJ2-2, with TRBD1 identical over 7 bases. Losses at the gene ends were 3 bases for V and 0 bases for J; bases not matched to a gene: 11. The CDR3 totals 18 residues. Germline V gene sequence: CDR1 SGDLS, CDR2 YYNGEE. The CDR3 region has the DNA TGTGCCAGCAGCGCTCCGATGACAGGGCTCACGAACACCGGGGAGCTGTTTTTT. Protein: CASSAPMTGLTNTGELFF.

The gene calls are TRBV5-1 and TRBJ1-4, with 9 bases aligning to TRBD1. V was pared by 4 bases and J by 4 bases, with 8 bases of the junction left unmatched. The germline V gene encodes CDR1 SGHRS and CDR2 YFSETQ. The CDR3 runs to 16 residues. CDR3 protein: CASSRTGDGYNEKLFF. In DNA, the CDR3 is TGCGCCAGCAGCAGGACAGGGGACGGGTATAATGAAAAACTGTTTTTT.

This chain uses TRBV4-1 with TRBJ2-7, with 11 positions matching TRBD2. From germline, CDR1 is MGHRA and CDR2 YSYEKL. This CDR3 is built from 17 residues. Trimming took 3 bases from V and 7 from J; bases not matched to a gene: 14. The CDR3 protein is CASSQGLAGGLLLEQYF. CDR3 sequence (DNA): TGCGCCAGCAGCCAGGGCCTAGCGGGGGGACTCCTACTGGAGCAGTACTTC.